A single sample gave rise to the 22 T cell receptor beta chains below, sequenced in a study of blood T cell repertoires in COVID-19. The table came from immunoSEQ multiplex PCR; TCRdb's copy has only in-frame clones and leaves some out. Of 150,000 or so clones listed, 80% are singletons. Sequenced material: PBMCs or T cells enriched from blood (not recorded which). The receptors here all came from a man between 35 and 55 years old who had recovered from COVID-19.

The chain has TRBV4-1 and TRBJ2-2; tentatively, D is TRBD2 (5 bases). V was shortened by 0 bases and J by 1 base, with 9 bases between the two germline ends. The CDR3 is 16 amino acids. Germline V CDR1 and CDR2: MGHRA, YSYEKL. The CDR3 sequence: CASSQDDAGNTGELFF. DNA for the CDR3: TGCGCCAGCAGCCAAGACGACGCGGGGAACACCGGGGAGCTGTTTTTT.

The V gene is TRBV6-4, the J gene TRBJ2-3; tentatively, D is TRBD1 (6 bases). CDR3 length: 13 amino acids. Trimming stripped 6 bases from V and 1 base from J, with 8 bases between. The V gene's germline CDR1 is MRHNA and CDR2 SNTAGT. The CDR3 loop is CASSRQGTDTQYF. In DNA, the CDR3 is TGTGCCAGCAGCAGACAGGGCACAGATACGCAGTATTTT.

This clone was observed a handful of times. V usage is TRBV18 and J usage is TRBJ1-1, with D possibly matching TRBD1 (6 bases). This CDR3 is 13 amino acids long. Germline V gene lookup returns CDR1 KGHSH and CDR2 LQKENI. The V end was cut by 6 bases, the J end by 7 bases, with 15 bases between. In DNA, the CDR3 is TGTGCCAGCTCCCCCTACAGGGAAATTGAAGCTTTCTTT. It translates to CASSPYREIEAFF.

The V and J genes are TRBV5-4 and TRBJ2-2; D not resolved. The CDR3 has 13 amino acids. Germline assignment: CDR1 SGHNT and CDR2 YYREEE (reference sequence). V lost 0 bases to trimming and J lost 7 bases, with 7 bases between them. The CDR3 DNA sequence: TGTGCCAGCAGCTTGGGAGGCGGCGGGGAGCTGTTTTTT. Translating gives CASSLGGGGELFF.

The rearrangement uses TRBV9 and TRBJ2-2, with TRBD1 identical over 9 bases. J gave up 5 bases and V 2 bases, and 10 bases lay outside the gene matches. The germline gives CDR1 SGDLS, CDR2 YYNGEE. CDR3 length: 17 residues. The CDR3 sequence: CASSVSGTGLWTGELFF. Here the CDR3 DNA reads TGTGCCAGCAGCGTTTCCGGGACAGGGCTATGGACCGGGGAGCTGTTTTTT.

V gene TRBV7-3 combines with J gene TRBJ1-1; D gene unclear. Per germline, CDR1 SGHTA and CDR2 FQGTGA. Between the trimmed V and J ends, which lost 0 bases and 8 bases, there was a span of 19 bases. CDR3 size: 16 residues. This CDR3 is CASSLTFGVVPEEAFF. CDR3 bases: TGTGCCAGCAGCTTAACCTTCGGTGTTGTCCCGGAGGAAGCTTTCTTT.

A remark on this clone: At the DNA level, this CDR3 is encoded by other sequences in the same sample as well. The chain is built from TRBV24-1 and TRBJ2-5, with 16 bases aligning to TRBD2. Germline CDR1 KGHDR, CDR2 SFDVKD. This CDR3 spans 17 amino acids. J lost 2 bases, V lost 2 bases, and 1 base had no gene match. The CDR3 nucleotides are TGTGCCACCAGTGATTCGGGACTAGCGGGGGGGCAAGAGACCCAGTACTTC. Protein sequence: CATSDSGLAGGQETQYF.

The V call is TRBV6-2 or TRBV6-3, the J call TRBJ2-2; 8 nucleotides match TRBD1. Germline CDR1 reads MNHEY; CDR2 reads SVGEGT. The CDR3 contains 16 residues. Unmatched junction bases numbered 3, after V lost 3 bases and J lost 0 bases. CDR3: CASSYSDRANTGELFF. CDR3 DNA sequence: TGTGCCAGCAGTTATTCGGACAGGGCGAACACCGGGGAGCTGTTTTTT.

The chain employs TRBV3-1 (or the pseudogene TRBV3-2) and TRBJ1-1; 9 nucleotides line up with TRBD1. V lost 4 bases, J lost 4 bases, and 4 bases stayed unmatched. Germline V lookup: CDR1 LGHDT, CDR2 YNNKEL (reference sequence). The CDR3 loop spans 14 amino acids. The CDR3 here is CASSLGTGPTEAFF. The CDR3 bases are TGTGCCAGCAGCCTAGGGACAGGGCCCACTGAAGCTTTCTTT.

The chain couples TRBV24-1 to TRBJ2-5; 10 bases line up with TRBD2. The trim removed 7 bases at V and 5 bases at J, leaving 9 bases unmatched. Germline CDR1 reads KGHDR; CDR2 reads SFDVKD. This CDR3 spans 15 amino acids. The CDR3 bases are TGTGCCACCAGCTTAACTAGCGGGGTCGGTGAGACCCAGTACTTC. Translation: CATSLTSGVGETQYF.

In DNA, the CDR3 is TGTGCCAGCAGCCAAGATGGAGGGAGGGGACAGGGGCCTACAGATACGCAGTATTTT. Protein product: CASSQDGGRGQGPTDTQYF. The gene calls are TRBV3-1 (or the pseudogene TRBV3-2) and TRBJ2-3, with 10 bases lining up with TRBD1. CDR1 is LGHDT, CDR2 YNNKEL, per germline (reference sequence). The V and J ends lost 0 bases and 3 bases, in that order; junction bases with no gene match: 12. The CDR3 has 19 residues.

The chain couples TRBV30 to TRBJ1-1; 7 nucleotides agree with TRBD1. This CDR3 spans 14 amino acids. V shed 2 bases and J 0 bases; nucleotides not matched to a gene: 3. Germline lookup yields CDR1 GTSNPN and CDR2 SVGIG (reference sequence). Here the CDR3 reads CAWSLGTVNTEAFF. Here the CDR3 DNA reads TGTGCCTGGAGTTTAGGGACAGTGAACACTGAAGCTTTCTTT.

The sample holds one count of this clone. The rearrangement uses TRBV5-1 and TRBJ2-5; D perhaps matches TRBD1 (5 bases). The CDR3 runs 13 residues. V shed 4 bases and J shed 5 bases, with 12 bases lying between them. Germline V gene lookup returns CDR1 SGHRS and CDR2 YFSETQ. The CDR3 sequence: CASSLDILETQYF. The DNA for the CDR3 is TGCGCCAGCAGCCTGGACATCCTGGAGACCCAGTACTTC.

This chain links TRBV9 with TRBJ1-2; the match to TRBD1 covers 8 bases. With 3 bases clipped from V and 5 bases from J, the junction kept 6 bases outside the gene matches. The CDR3 length is 14 residues. Germline V lookup: CDR1 SGDLS, CDR2 YYNGEE. CDR3 DNA: TGTGCCAGCAGCGAGAATGGACAGGGTTATGGCTACACCTTC. This codes for CASSENGQGYGYTF.

The V call is TRBV15, the J call TRBJ2-2; TRBD1 matches at 7 bases. In germline, CDR1 is LNHNV, CDR2 YYDKDF (reference sequence). J gave up 4 bases and V 1 base, and 9 bases lay outside the gene matches. The CDR3 consists of 17 residues. CDR3 in DNA: TGTGCCACCAGCAGAGTCCCGACAGGGTCGGGCACCGGGGAGCTGTTTTTT. Translating gives CATSRVPTGSGTGELFF. Supplemented by reference TRBV15 and TRBJ2-2, the full variable domain reads DAMVIQNPRYQVTQFGKPVTLSCSQTLNHNVMYWYQQKSSQAPKLLFHYYDKDFNNEADTPDNFQSRRPNTSFCFLDIRSPGLGDTAMYLCATSRVPTGSGTGELFFGEGSRLTVL.

V usage is TRBV5-1 and J usage is TRBJ2-5; 9 bases are shared with TRBD2. The CDR3 contains 17 residues. Germline V gives CDR1 SGHRS, CDR2 YFSETQ. Germline trimming cut 4 bases from V and 1 base from J; bases unmatched to any gene: 11. The CDR3 nucleotides read TGCGCCAGCAGCCCGCAGGGGGGTAGCGGGGGCCAAGAGACCCAGTACTTC. This encodes CASSPQGGSGGQETQYF. Filled out from reference TRBV5-1 and TRBJ2-5, the complete variable domain reads KAGVTQTPRYLIKTRGQQVTLSCSPISGHRSVSWYQQTPGQGLQFLFEYFSETQRNKGNFPGRFSGRQFSNSRSEMNVSTLELGDSALYLCASSPQGGSGGQETQYFGPGTRLLVL.

V gene TRBV9 combines with J gene TRBJ2-2; unclear D gene. CDR3 length equals 17 residues. Germline assignment: CDR1 SGDLS and CDR2 YYNGEE. V lost 0 bases and J lost 0, with 12 bases in between. The CDR3 bases are TGTGCCAGCAGCGTAGACTCTTTCAAAGCGAACACCGGGGAGCTGTTTTTT. Translation: CASSVDSFKANTGELFF.

The sample holds a few counts of this clone. The chain combines TRBV12-3 or TRBV12-4 with TRBJ1-2, with D tentatively TRBD1 (6 bases). V lost 2 bases, J lost 9 bases, and 13 bases lay in between. The CDR3 is 13 residues long. The CDR3 DNA follows: TGTGCCAGCAGTTTACTCCGGGACATGAGCTACACCTTC. It specifies CASSLLRDMSYTF.

This clone has at least ten counts. The chain employs TRBV10-1 and TRBJ2-5, with 11 bases matching TRBD2. Germline V gene lookup returns CDR1 WNHNN and CDR2 SYGVQD (reference sequence). Unmatched junction bases numbered 6, after V lost 3 bases and J lost 3 bases. The CDR3 length is 16 residues. CDR3: CASSELAGGPEETQYF. The CDR3 region has the DNA TGCGCCAGCAGTGAATTAGCGGGGGGGCCAGAAGAGACCCAGTACTTC.

The chain is built from TRBV9 and TRBJ2-7, with D perhaps TRBD2 (5 bases). V was clipped by 0 bases and J by 6 bases, with 13 bases between them. CDR3 length equals 14 residues. CDR1 SGDLS and CDR2 YYNGEE come from the germline V gene. CDR3 sequence: CASSVGGRGSEQYF. In DNA, the CDR3 is TGTGCCAGCAGCGTAGGAGGCAGAGGGTCCGAGCAGTACTTC.

The table lists this clone with a count of one. Here the CDR3 reads CASSSRRGGDTGELFF. The CDR3 nucleotides read TGTGCCAGCAGCTCCAGGCGGGGGGGCGACACCGGGGAGCTGTTTTTT. The chain joins TRBV7-3 to TRBJ2-2; TRBD2 agrees at 9 bases. Germline-derived CDR1 and CDR2 are SGHTA and FQGTGA. The ends lost 4 bases at V and 3 bases at J; junction bases unmatched: 6. This CDR3 comprises 16 residues. Variable domain in full (rest from reference TRBV7-3 and TRBJ2-2): GAGVSQTPSNKVTEKGKYVELRCDPISGHTALYWYRQSLGQGPEFLIYFQGTGAADDSGLPNDRFFAVRPEGSVSTLKIQRTERGDSAVYLCASSSRRGGDTGELFFGEGSRLTVL.

The chain couples TRBV5-1 to TRBJ2-5; the D gene is possibly TRBD2 (5 bases). The CDR3 covers 16 residues. Trimming pared 0 bases from V and 4 bases from J, leaving 16 bases between. CDR1 and CDR2 from the germline V gene are SGHRS and YFSETQ. In DNA form, the CDR3 reads TGCGCCAGCAGCTTGGCCGCGGGTCCCTCTCTAGAGACCCAGTACTTC. It specifies CASSLAAGPSLETQYF.